These 30 T cell receptor beta chains share one sample of origin, sequenced in a study of OX40 agonist ivuxolimab in advanced cancers. Library preparation was by the immunoSEQ multiplex PCR assay. Entries here come from immuneACCESS through TCRdb and include only in-frame sequences with V and J called. Some clones fail to appear in such tables; in the studies checked, an unresolved V gene covers under half of the shortfall, and the cause of the remainder is unknown. This sample has approximately 65,000 clones in its table, and about 83% of those were observed once. The top ten hold about 0.75% of the sample. This material consisted of CD4+ or CD8+ T cells sorted from blood, taken in a trial of the OX40 agonist ivuxolimab. These receptors were taken from an adult with an advanced solid tumor such as melanoma, head and neck, liver or kidney cancer.

V is TRBV5-1 and J is TRBJ1-2; D call uncertain. The CDR3 has 12 amino acids. Germline assignment: CDR1 SGHRS and CDR2 YFSETQ. V lost 7 bases and J lost 5, with 12 bases in between. The DNA of the CDR3 is TGCGCCAGCGGGCCCGGTAATTATGGCTACACCTTC. This sequence encodes CASGPGNYGYTF.

This chain links TRBV5-1 with TRBJ2-1; 7 bases map to TRBD2. J lost 6 bases, V lost 2 bases, and 8 bases had no gene match. The CDR3 consists of 15 residues. CDR1 and CDR2 from the germline V gene are SGHRS and YFSETQ. The CDR3 sequence: CASSLSGDPRNEQFF. The DNA of the CDR3 is TGCGCCAGCAGCTTAAGCGGGGATCCACGCAATGAGCAGTTCTTC.

The chain couples TRBV27 to TRBJ2-7; TRBD1 matches 8 bases. Germline loops: CDR1 MNHEY, CDR2 SMNVEV (reference sequence). This CDR3 has 14 residues. With 8 bases clipped from V and 5 bases from J, the junction kept 11 bases outside the gene matches. CDR3 sequence reads: CASYYWTGWDEQYF. For the CDR3, the DNA is TGTGCCAGCTACTATTGGACAGGGTGGGACGAGCAGTACTTC.

The genes are TRBV6-1 and TRBJ2-5; 7 bases are shared with TRBD1. After removal of 1 base from V and 7 bases from J, the junction contained 9 bases not matched to a gene. The germline CDR1 and CDR2 sequences are MNHNS and SASEGT. The CDR3 consists of 15 residues. The CDR3 coding sequence is TGTGCCAGCAGTGAAGGCGGACAGGACATGGGGACCCAGTACTTC. Its protein is CASSEGGQDMGTQYF.

There are a few counts of this clone. The V call is TRBV2, the J call TRBJ1-2; no clear D. The V gene's germline CDR1 is SNHLY and CDR2 FYNNEI. The CDR3 sequence is 14 residues long. V was clipped by 7 bases and J by 3 bases, with 15 bases between them. The chain's CDR3 is CASNLGRSDYGYTF. The DNA for the CDR3 is TGTGCCAGCAATTTGGGCAGGTCGGACTATGGCTACACCTTC.

The chain couples TRBV10-3 to TRBJ2-1; 10 bases fit TRBD2. The CDR3 has 17 residues. The ends lost 3 bases at V and 4 bases at J; junction bases unmatched: 9. CDR1 is ENHRY, CDR2 SYGVKD, per germline. CDR3: CAISDSKAGGTYNEQFF. The DNA of the CDR3 is TGTGCCATCAGTGATTCGAAAGCGGGAGGGACTTACAATGAGCAGTTCTTC.

The genes are TRBV27 and TRBJ1-2; TRBD1 is a possible D gene (5 bases). Germline loops: CDR1 MNHEY, CDR2 SMNVEV (reference sequence). V was shortened by 10 bases and J by 1 base, with 19 bases between the two germline ends. The CDR3 extends over 15 amino acids. CDR3: CATLPQGRYNYGYTF. The CDR3 coding sequence is TGTGCCACCTTACCCCAGGGCCGATATAACTATGGCTACACCTTC.

The chain links TRBV20-1 to TRBJ2-5; tentatively, D is TRBD2 (6 bases). Trimming shortened V by 7 bases and J by 7 bases, and 10 bases separated the two germline ends. CDR1 and CDR2 from the germline V gene are DFQATT and SNEGSKA (reference sequence). The CDR3 is 10 amino acids. The CDR3 DNA reads TGCAGTGGCCTGGAGGGGACCCAGTACTTC. Residues: CSGLEGTQYF.

The rearrangement links TRBV30 to TRBJ1-3, with D possibly TRBD1 on 5 matching bases. Trimming removed 5 bases from V and 1 base from J, with 12 bases in between. Germline CDR1 is GTSNPN and CDR2 is SVGIG (reference sequence). This CDR3 has 14 residues. The CDR3 DNA reads TGTGCCTGGGGACAAGGGGTGTCTGGAAACACCATATATTTT. Its protein product is CAWGQGVSGNTIYF.

The chain carries TRBV6-1 and TRBJ2-3; TRBD2 matches at 10 bases. Unmatched junction bases numbered 9, after V lost 3 bases and J lost 6 bases. The germline V gene has CDR1 MNHNS and CDR2 SASEGT. This CDR3 spans 16 amino acids. In DNA form, the CDR3 reads TGTGCCAGCAGTGAGAGAGCGGGAGGGCCTGGGGATACGCAGTATTTT. This translates into CASSERAGGPGDTQYF.

V is TRBV6-5 and J is TRBJ2-5; D remains unclear. Trimming removed 2 bases from V and 7 bases from J, with 17 bases in between. Germline V gene lookup returns CDR1 MNHEY and CDR2 SVGAGI. CDR3 length: 15 amino acids. CDR3 sequence reads: CASSYVTATKGTQYF. Here the CDR3 DNA reads TGTGCCAGCAGTTACGTTACAGCCACGAAGGGGACCCAGTACTTC.

The rearrangement joins TRBV10-1 to TRBJ1-2; no definite D call. V lost 3 bases to trimming and J lost 7 bases, with 9 bases between them. The CDR3 is 12 amino acids. CDR1 WNHNN and CDR2 SYGVQD come from the germline V gene (reference sequence). The CDR3 here is CASSDGVVGYTF. The CDR3 coding sequence is TGCGCCAGCAGTGACGGGGTGGTTGGCTACACCTTC.

The chain employs TRBV19 and TRBJ1-4, with D hard to call. The CDR3 extends over 14 amino acids. CDR1 and CDR2 from the germline V gene are LNHDA and SQIVND (reference sequence). V lost 5 bases to trimming and J lost 0 bases, with 7 bases between them. CDR3 coding DNA: TGTGCCAGTAGTCAACAGACAACTAATGAAAAACTGTTTTTT. Translating it yields CASSQQTTNEKLFF.

The chain is built from TRBV7-8 and TRBJ2-1; 8 bases line up with TRBD1. CDR3 length: 14 amino acids. J lost 7 bases, V lost 4 bases, and 6 bases had no gene match. Germline V gene lookup returns CDR1 SGHVS and CDR2 FQNEAQ. This CDR3 reads CASSSGQGRNEQFF. The CDR3 DNA reads as TGTGCCAGCAGCTCCGGACAGGGTAGGAATGAGCAGTTCTTC.

V is TRBV19 and J is TRBJ2-3, with TRBD2 as a possible D gene (5 bases). Germline CDR1 reads LNHDA; CDR2 reads SQIVND (reference sequence). V shed 5 bases and J shed 3 bases, with 6 bases lying between them. The CDR3 contains 12 residues. CDR3 in DNA: TGTGCCAGTAGTGAGCGGACAGATACGCAGTATTTT. It translates to CASSERTDTQYF.

The V gene is TRBV7-2, the J gene TRBJ2-7, with unresolved D. The CDR3 loop spans 15 amino acids. V was shortened by 5 bases and J by 0 bases, with 14 bases between the two germline ends. CDR1 is SGHTA and CDR2 is FQGNSA in the germline V gene. CDR3 in amino acids: CASSPPKALSYEQYF. The CDR3 coding sequence is TGTGCCAGCAGCCCCCCAAAGGCTCTCTCCTACGAGCAGTACTTC.

This clone was detected only once. The chain joins TRBV5-4 to TRBJ2-7, with 7 nucleotides matching TRBD1. CDR3 size: 15 residues. Unmatched junction bases numbered 9, after V lost 4 bases and J lost 2 bases. Germline CDR1 reads SGHNT; CDR2 reads YYREEE (reference sequence). The chain's CDR3 is CASSGPWDRAYEQYF. DNA for the CDR3: TGTGCCAGCAGCGGGCCTTGGGACAGAGCCTACGAGCAGTACTTC.

This clone has only one observation. The CDR3 loop reads CASSLEGGNQPQHF. The CDR3 nucleotides are TGCGCCAGCAGCTTGGAGGGGGGCAATCAGCCCCAGCATTTT. The genes are TRBV5-1 and TRBJ1-5; weak D call: TRBD1 (6 bases). The CDR3 is made up of 14 amino acids. The germline V and J ends were trimmed by 0 bases and 2 bases, with 6 bases remaining between them. Germline V gene data show CDR1 as SGHRS and CDR2 as YFSETQ.

This clone was picked up a small number of times. The chain combines TRBV29-1 with TRBJ1-3; the D is unclear. CDR3 length equals 13 residues. The V and J ends lost 5 bases and 0 bases respectively, with 8 bases between them. Germline V lookup: CDR1 SQVTM, CDR2 ANQGSEA. CDR3 residues: CSVHGDSGNTIYF. In nucleotides, the CDR3 is TGCAGCGTTCACGGGGACTCTGGAAACACCATATATTTT.

This chain joins TRBV11-1 and TRBJ1-2; D is undetermined. CDR3 length: 13 residues. Germline values: CDR1 SGHAT, CDR2 FQDESV (reference sequence). Trimming pared 2 bases from V and 8 bases from J, leaving 12 bases between. Written as DNA, the CDR3 is TGTGCCAGCAGCTTACTGGCAGAGAAGGGCTACACCTTC. Its translation: CASSLLAEKGYTF.

The chain has TRBV19 and TRBJ2-3; TRBD1 matches at 9 bases. The CDR3 runs to 14 residues. Germline V gene data show CDR1 as LNHDA and CDR2 as SQIVND (reference sequence). The V gene end was trimmed by 8 bases and the J gene end by 2 bases; junction bases not matched to a gene: 5. The DNA of the CDR3 is TGTGCCAGTTTGGACAGGGGTCTCACAGATACGCAGTATTTT. Translation gives CASLDRGLTDTQYF.

The J gene is TRBJ1-1, the V gene TRBV7-3; TRBD1 agrees at 8 bases. CDR3 length equals 14 residues. CDR1 is SGHTA, CDR2 FQGTGA, per germline. Trimming at V came to 5 bases and at J to 6 bases, leaving 8 bases not matched to a gene. CDR3 loop: CASSPIPGGPEAFF. CDR3 DNA: TGTGCCAGCAGCCCTATCCCAGGGGGCCCTGAAGCTTTCTTT.

The V and J genes are TRBV19 and TRBJ1-2; no clear D. There are 15 residues in the CDR3. V dropped 5 bases and J dropped 8 bases, with 21 bases sitting between them. Germline CDR1 is LNHDA and CDR2 is SQIVND (reference sequence). For the CDR3, the DNA is TGTGCCAGTAGTGTGCGGTCCGCCGCGGTCATGGGCTACACCTTC. Translation: CASSVRSAAVMGYTF.

The V gene is TRBV5-5, the J gene TRBJ2-7; 12 nucleotides match TRBD1. This CDR3 has 14 amino acids. The germline CDR1 and CDR2 sequences are SGHKS and YYEKEE (reference sequence). V lost 3 bases and J lost 5; bases outside the gene matches: 3. The CDR3, as DNA: TGTGCCAGCAGCTGGGGGACAGGGGGCAACGAGCAGTACTTC. This encodes CASSWGTGGNEQYF.

This chain links TRBV9 with TRBJ1-1, with TRBD1 matching over 7 bases. CDR1 SGDLS and CDR2 YYNGEE come from the germline V gene. The CDR3 length is 14 residues. Trimming cost V 4 bases and J 1 base; bases outside gene matches: 4. The CDR3 DNA is TGTGCCAGCAGCTCCGGGACAGCGAACACTGAAGCTTTCTTT. This codes for CASSSGTANTEAFF.

The sample holds one count of this clone. The chain uses TRBV5-1 and TRBJ1-2, with no clear D. This CDR3 comprises 13 residues. With 4 bases removed from V and 0 bases from J, the gap between germline ends came to 7 bases. The germline V gene has CDR1 SGHRS and CDR2 YFSETQ. CDR3 sequence reads: CASSPEPNYGYTF. The CDR3 bases are TGCGCCAGCAGCCCAGAACCTAACTATGGCTACACCTTC.

This clone has only one observation. The chain carries TRBV6-6 and TRBJ2-7, with 9 bases identical to TRBD1. Germline V gene data show CDR1 as MNHNY and CDR2 as SVGAGI (reference sequence). The CDR3 has 14 amino acids. The V and J ends lost 4 bases and 4 bases, in that order; junction bases with no gene match: 5. The CDR3 sequence is CASSSGTGYYEQYF. The DNA for the CDR3 is TGTGCCAGCAGTTCCGGGACAGGGTATTACGAGCAGTACTTC.

V is TRBV12-5 and J is TRBJ2-4, with D tentatively TRBD1 (6 bases). V was cut by 3 bases and J by 9 bases, with 12 bases left in between. Germline values: CDR1 LGHNT, CDR2 FRNRAP. The CDR3 extends over 13 amino acids. The CDR3 sequence is CASGLAGDGIQYF. In DNA, the CDR3 is TGTGCTAGTGGTTTAGCAGGGGATGGCATTCAGTACTTC.

The rearrangement links TRBV2 to TRBJ1-4; D ambiguous. The germline gives CDR1 SNHLY, CDR2 FYNNEI. The V end lost 6 bases, the J end lost 3 bases, and 8 bases lay between the germline ends. The CDR3 consists of 13 residues. The CDR3 loop is CASRAGPNEKLFF. The CDR3, as DNA: TGTGCCAGCAGGGCAGGTCCTAATGAAAAACTGTTTTTT.

This clone came up once. J is TRBJ2-7 and V is TRBV11-2; D remains unclear. The CDR3 is 14 amino acids. Between the trimmed V and J ends, which lost 0 bases and 0 bases, there was a span of 6 bases. The germline V gene encodes CDR1 SGHAT and CDR2 FQNNGV. CDR3 sequence (DNA): TGTGCCAGCAGCTTAGATCTAACCTCCTACGAGCAGTACTTC. It is translated as CASSLDLTSYEQYF.